Shown below are 25 T cell receptor beta chains from a single sample sequenced in a study of blood T cells in healthy people across ages. A second PCR of roughly 7 to 11 cycles used a sample-barcoded 5' primer and a J-beta primer mix. Each CDR3 protein is one row after TCRdb ran MiXCR on the 5' RACE reads. Altogether 1.5 million to 2 million distinct CDR3 sequences are present, roughly two fifths being singletons, with the ten largest covering roughly 23%. Input material: blood. Every receptor here comes from a human donor in good health.

In its sample, this clonotype was seen a few times. This chain links TRBV10-3 with TRBJ1-2; 7 nucleotides align to TRBD1. Germline-derived CDR1 and CDR2 are ENHRY and SYGVKD. This CDR3 has 12 residues. V shed 10 bases and J 4 bases; nucleotides not matched to a gene: 6. CDR3 residues: CATEGTAYGYTF. For the CDR3, the DNA is TGTGCCACCGAAGGGACAGCCTATGGCTACACCTTC.

The J gene is TRBJ1-1, the V gene TRBV4-3; D might be TRBD1 (5 bases). Trimming shortened V by 4 bases and J by 3 bases, and 18 bases separated the two germline ends. Germline-derived CDR1 and CDR2 are LGHNA and YSLEER. The CDR3 covers 16 residues. DNA of the CDR3: TGCGCCAGCAGCCCCTCCGGGTGGGGACCGGACACTGAAGCTTTCTTT. It codes for CASSPSGWGPDTEAFF.

This clonotype was seen more than once but under ten times. This sequence joins TRBV7-2 and TRBJ2-6; the D is unclear. Trimming removed 5 bases from V and 0 bases from J, with 14 bases in between. This CDR3 has 17 amino acids. Germline V lookup: CDR1 SGHTA, CDR2 FQGNSA. CDR3 amino acids: CASSVYGRVSGANVLTF. The CDR3 nucleotides read TGTGCCAGCAGCGTATATGGACGGGTCTCTGGGGCCAACGTCCTGACTTTC.

The chain joins TRBV20-1 to TRBJ2-1; 15 nucleotides match TRBD2. J was trimmed by 9 bases and V by 1 base; bases with no gene match: 10. Germline CDR1 DFQATT, CDR2 SNEGSKA (reference sequence). The CDR3 contains 17 residues. Here the CDR3 reads CSARVPGLAGGISEQFF. The CDR3 nucleotides read TGCAGTGCTAGAGTGCCCGGACTAGCGGGGGGGATAAGTGAGCAGTTCTTC.

This clonotype has just a few counts. This rearrangement joins TRBV5-6 to TRBJ1-6, with 11 nucleotides matching TRBD1. The trim removed 3 bases at V and 8 bases at J, leaving 7 bases unmatched. Germline values: CDR1 SGHDT, CDR2 YYEEEE. The CDR3 loop spans 16 amino acids. This CDR3 is CASSSDRGRPDSPLHF. The CDR3 coding sequence is TGTGCCAGCAGCTCGGACAGGGGGCGTCCCGATTCACCCCTCCACTTT.

The chain uses TRBV20-1 and TRBJ2-3; the match to TRBD2 covers 7 bases. Germline CDR1 and CDR2: DFQATT and SNEGSKA (reference sequence). The CDR3 has 14 amino acids. The V and J ends lost 3 bases and 3 bases, in that order; junction bases with no gene match: 6. For the CDR3, the DNA is TGCAGTGCTAGGGCTAGCGGAAATACAGATACGCAGTATTTT. This translates into CSARASGNTDTQYF.

This clonotype appeared many times. The chain couples TRBV6-2 or TRBV6-3 to TRBJ2-1; 8 positions agree with TRBD2. The germline V gene has CDR1 MNHEY and CDR2 SVGEGT. CDR3 length: 13 residues. The V gene end was trimmed by 8 bases and the J gene end by 7 bases; junction bases not matched to a gene: 7. CDR3 region: CASGLAGTNEQFF. For the CDR3, the DNA is TGTGCCAGCGGACTAGCTGGGACTAATGAGCAGTTCTTC.

This clonotype has only a few counts. The chain has TRBV20-1 and TRBJ2-3; the match to TRBD1 covers 9 bases. Germline trimming cut 5 bases from V and 4 bases from J; bases unmatched to any gene: 7. The CDR3 consists of 14 residues. Germline CDR1 DFQATT, CDR2 SNEGSKA (reference sequence). CDR3 region: CSAGGQGVSDTQYF. The CDR3 region has the DNA TGCAGTGCTGGGGGACAGGGAGTCTCAGATACGCAGTATTTT.

The CDR3 here is CASSQTGWGSYEQYF. In DNA form, the CDR3 reads TGTGCCAGCAGTCAGACAGGATGGGGTTCCTACGAGCAGTACTTC. The chain couples TRBV6-2 or TRBV6-3 to TRBJ2-7; possibly TRBD1 for D (6 bases). CDR1 and CDR2 from the germline V gene are MNHEY and SVGEGT. The length of the CDR3 is 15 residues. With 5 bases removed from V and 1 base from J, the gap between germline ends came to 15 bases.

This clonotype was seen only a few times. V is TRBV18 and J is TRBJ2-6; 7 nucleotides line up with TRBD1. The J segment lost 2 bases and the V segment lost 3 bases, leaving 10 bases of the junction unmatched. Germline-derived CDR1 and CDR2 are KGHSH and LQKENI. The CDR3 extends over 18 amino acids. The CDR3 nucleotides read TGTGCCAGCTCACCGACCGGGACAGTGGTACCTGGGGCCAACGTCCTGACTTTC. Residues: CASSPTGTVVPGANVLTF.

This clonotype occurred once. The V gene is TRBV12-3 or TRBV12-4, the J gene TRBJ2-1, with D perhaps TRBD2 (7 bases). The CDR3 has 16 amino acids. V was shortened by 3 bases and J by 4 bases, with 16 bases between the two germline ends. CDR3 sequence: CASSLEGGLPYNEQFF. The DNA for the CDR3 is TGTGCCAGCAGTTTGGAGGGGGGGCTTCCTTACAATGAGCAGTTCTTC.

This clonotype was found a few times. The chain carries TRBV6-1 and TRBJ2-1, with 8 positions matching TRBD1. V trimming: 3 bases; J trimming: 13 bases; junction bases outside the gene matches: 11. The CDR3 totals 14 residues. CDR1 and CDR2 (germline): MNHNS, SASEGT. CDR3 region: CASSDWTGQETQFF. The CDR3 DNA reads as TGTGCCAGCAGTGATTGGACAGGGCAAGAGACCCAGTTCTTC.

Ten or more counts support this clonotype. The rearrangement links TRBV29-1 to TRBJ2-3; D not certain. Germline values: CDR1 SQVTM, CDR2 ANQGSEA. V was clipped by 4 bases and J by 4 bases, with 3 bases between them. The CDR3 length is 10 residues. In DNA form, the CDR3 reads TGCAGCGTTGCCCCAGATACGCAGTATTTT. Its protein product is CSVAPDTQYF.

The V call is TRBV20-1, the J call TRBJ2-1; D is perhaps TRBD2 (5 bases). Trimming pared 3 bases from V and 3 bases from J, leaving 6 bases between. This CDR3 contains 12 residues. Germline V gene lookup returns CDR1 DFQATT and CDR2 SNEGSKA (reference sequence). The CDR3 reads CSASRDYNEQFF. The CDR3 DNA follows: TGCAGTGCTAGCCGGGACTACAATGAGCAGTTCTTC.

This clonotype was found a few times. This rearrangement joins TRBV7-2 to TRBJ2-1; 8 bases line up with TRBD2. V lost 5 bases, J lost 4 bases, and 7 bases stayed unmatched. There are 15 residues in the CDR3. CDR1 SGHTA and CDR2 FQGNSA come from the germline V gene. DNA of the CDR3: TGTGCCAGCAGCCGGGAGGGGGGGAATTACAATGAGCAGTTCTTC. Translated: CASSREGGNYNEQFF.

This clonotype has more than one count but fewer than ten. The rearrangement links TRBV24-1 to TRBJ1-2; D not certain. V was trimmed by 8 bases and J by 8 bases, leaving 14 bases between them. Germline CDR1 KGHDR, CDR2 SFDVKD. This CDR3 region has 12 residues. Here the CDR3 reads CATTAEGQGYTF. The DNA for the CDR3 is TGTGCCACCACGGCTGAAGGGCAGGGCTACACCTTC.

The chain joins TRBV4-1 to TRBJ1-6; TRBD1 might be the D (5 bases). From germline, CDR1 is MGHRA and CDR2 YSYEKL. V was clipped by 4 bases and J by 14 bases, with 18 bases between them. The CDR3 is 14 residues long. The CDR3 region is CASSPDREVETLHF. DNA of the CDR3: TGCGCCAGCAGCCCCGACAGAGAGGTAGAAACCCTCCACTTT.

The rearrangement uses TRBV28 and TRBJ1-2; D unclear. The CDR3 sequence is 12 residues long. Between the trimmed V and J ends, which lost 3 bases and 8 bases, there was a span of 10 bases. Germline CDR1 is MDHEN and CDR2 is SYDVKM. The chain's CDR3 is CASSFRPRGYTF. The CDR3 DNA reads TGTGCCAGCAGTTTCAGGCCTCGGGGCTACACCTTC.

This clonotype occurred once. The genes are TRBV30 and TRBJ1-4, with TRBD1 as a possible D gene (6 bases). The CDR3 has 13 residues. The germline V gene encodes CDR1 GTSNPN and CDR2 SVGIG (reference sequence). Trimming shortened V by 0 bases and J by 5 bases, and 7 bases separated the two germline ends. The DNA for the CDR3 is TGTGCCTGGAGTGTACAGGGAAATGAAAAACTGTTTTTT. This translates into CAWSVQGNEKLFF.

The chain carries TRBV6-2 or TRBV6-3 and TRBJ2-1; 7 bases are shared with TRBD1. The CDR3 runs 15 residues. Germline CDR1 is MNHEY and CDR2 is SVGEGT. J was trimmed by 2 bases and V by 7 bases; bases with no gene match: 8. CDR3 nucleotides: TGTGCCAGCACTATCGGGACAGCCCCCTACAATGAGCAGTTCTTC. Amino acid sequence: CASTIGTAPYNEQFF.

This clonotype occurred a few times. The chain uses TRBV7-2 and TRBJ2-1, with 7 nucleotides matching TRBD2. This CDR3 has 16 residues. V lost 2 bases and J lost 3; bases outside the gene matches: 7. The germline V gene has CDR1 SGHTA and CDR2 FQGNSA. The chain's CDR3 is CASSLTASGYYNEQFF. The CDR3 bases are TGTGCCAGCAGCTTAACCGCTAGCGGATACTACAATGAGCAGTTCTTC.

This clonotype was seen more than once but under ten times. V is TRBV7-9 and J is TRBJ2-3; D is possibly TRBD2 (7 bases). The CDR3 totals 14 residues. V was shortened by 2 bases and J by 6 bases, with 12 bases between the two germline ends. Germline CDR1 reads SEHNR; CDR2 reads FQNEAQ (reference sequence). DNA for the CDR3: TGTGCCAGCAGCTTAATGGGGGGGGCGGATACGCAGTATTTT. Translated: CASSLMGGADTQYF.

This clonotype was seen a few times. The chain joins TRBV4-3 to TRBJ2-3; no definite D call. CDR3 size: 14 residues. V shed 0 bases and J shed 4 bases, with 8 bases lying between them. Germline lookup yields CDR1 LGHNA and CDR2 YSLEER. In DNA form, the CDR3 reads TGCGCCAGCAGCCAAGAATTTGTTGCAGATACGCAGTATTTT. Protein product: CASSQEFVADTQYF.

This chain uses TRBV2 with TRBJ2-7, with 14 bases identical to TRBD2. The CDR3 spans 15 residues. Germline trimming cut 7 bases from V and 4 bases from J; bases unmatched to any gene: 6. Germline lookup yields CDR1 SNHLY and CDR2 FYNNEI. CDR3 sequence (DNA): TGTGCCAGCACCCCTGGACTAGCGGGGGGTTACGAGCAGTACTTC. It encodes CASTPGLAGGYEQYF.

This clonotype was counted only a few times. The chain couples TRBV12-3 or TRBV12-4 to TRBJ1-1, with D possibly TRBD1 on 5 matching bases. V was cut by 6 bases and J by 5 bases, with 13 bases left in between. This CDR3 is 13 amino acids long. CDR3 coding DNA: TGTGCCAGCAGCTTTTATGGGGGTACTGAAGCTTTCTTT. This gives the protein CASSFYGGTEAFF.